Presented here are 25 T cell receptor beta chains from one specimen sequenced in a study of CD8+CD57+ T cells in acquired aplastic anemia. Genomic DNA served as template for TCR beta VDJ and CDR3 profiling. TCRdb used MiXCR to reprocess the reads, holding one entry per CDR3 protein. Among roughly 130,000 distinct CDR3 sequences listed, 40% to 60% were seen once. The source material was sorted CD4+, CD8+, or CD8+CD57+ T cells (not recorded which) from PBMCs. The receptors derive from a human donor in good health, serving as a control.

In the case of this clonotype: A much bigger clone sits one base away, suggesting this may be a read error. This chain joins TRBV18 and TRBJ2-3; 11 bases fit TRBD2. In germline, CDR1 is KGHSH, CDR2 LQKENI. The CDR3 loop spans 15 amino acids. In DNA form, the CDR3 reads TGTGCCAGCCCACCACATGGACTAGCGGGAGATACGCAGTATTTT. The encoded protein is CASPPHGLAGDTQYF. Full variable domain (missing parts from reference TRBV18 and TRBJ2-3): NAGVMQNPRHLVRRRGQEARLRCSPMKGHSHVYWYRQLPEEGLKFMVYLQKENIIDESGMPKERFSAEFPKEGPSILRIQQVVRGDSAAYFCASPPHGLAGDTQYFGPGTRLTVL.

This clonotype occurred a few times. This rearrangement joins TRBV29-1 to TRBJ1-1; maybe TRBD1 (5 bases). Per the germline V gene, CDR1 is SQVTM and CDR2 is ANQGSEA. CDR3 size: 13 residues. Trimming stripped 4 bases from V and 4 bases from J, with 13 bases between. CDR3 amino acids: CSVVGGVVTEAFF. The CDR3 bases are TGCAGCGTTGTCGGGGGAGTCGTCACTGAAGCTTTCTTT.

This clonotype was picked up many times. The V call is TRBV16, the J call TRBJ1-2; no definite D call. The germline V gene encodes CDR1 KGHSY and CDR2 FQNENV. V gave up 2 bases and J gave up 2 bases, with 9 bases separating them. The CDR3 sequence is 14 residues long. The CDR3 reads CASSQDGKNYGYTF. CDR3 nucleotide sequence: TGTGCCAGCAGCCAAGATGGCAAAAACTATGGCTACACCTTC.

This chain connects TRBV4-3 to TRBJ2-5; TRBD2 aligns across 10 bases. The junction had 2 bases not matched to a gene; V was cut back by 1 base and J by 0 bases. The germline CDR1 and CDR2 sequences are LGHNA and YSLEER. The CDR3 covers 16 residues. The CDR3 loop reads CASSQAAGGDQETQYF. CDR3 DNA: TGCGCCAGCAGCCAAGCAGCGGGGGGGGACCAAGAGACCCAGTACTTC.

The chain has TRBV12-3 or TRBV12-4 and TRBJ1-4; 8 bases agree with TRBD1. The CDR3 runs to 17 residues. With V trimmed by 5 bases and J by 0 bases, 8 bases remained unmatched. The CDR3 DNA sequence: TGTGCCAGCAGTACCGGGACAGGCCGATCAACTAATGAAAAACTGTTTTTT. Protein: CASSTGTGRSTNEKLFF.

V gene TRBV2 combines with J gene TRBJ1-6; TRBD1 might be the D (5 bases). The CDR3 loop spans 13 amino acids. Germline CDR1 and CDR2: SNHLY and FYNNEI. V gave up 6 bases and J gave up 8 bases, with 11 bases separating them. This CDR3 reads CASRPGADSPLHF. CDR3 bases: TGTGCCAGCAGGCCCGGGGCGGATTCACCCCTCCACTTT.

The chain's CDR3 is CANGTSRTDTQYF. The CDR3 DNA reads TGTGCCAACGGGACTAGCCGTACAGATACGCAGTATTTT. This rearrangement joins TRBV10-3 to TRBJ2-3, with 9 bases lining up with TRBD2. J lost 3 bases, V lost 10 bases, and 5 bases had no gene match. Germline V gene lookup returns CDR1 ENHRY and CDR2 SYGVKD. This CDR3 spans 13 amino acids.

V gene TRBV2 combines with J gene TRBJ2-3, with TRBD2 matching 13 bases. Germline values: CDR1 SNHLY, CDR2 FYNNEI. V dropped 11 bases and J dropped 4; count of bases not matched to a gene: 0. This CDR3 spans 12 amino acids. The CDR3 coding sequence is TGTGCCGGACTAGCGGGGGCAGATACGCAGTATTTT. Its translation: CAGLAGADTQYF.

This chain connects TRBV6-1 to TRBJ1-2; the D is unclear. V lost 8 bases and J 0 bases, leaving 1 base between the germline ends. CDR3 length: 10 residues. Germline lookup yields CDR1 MNHNS and CDR2 SASEGT. The CDR3 loop reads CASSNYGYTF. The CDR3 coding sequence is TGTGCCAGCTCTAACTATGGCTACACCTTC.

As for this clonotype: A much larger clone lies one base from this, so it may be a read error. The CDR3 region is CATRMLAGGKGTQYF. The CDR3 DNA reads as TGTGCCACCAGGATGCTAGCGGGGGGAAAAGGGACCCAGTACTTC. This chain links TRBV24-1 with TRBJ2-5; the match to TRBD2 covers 11 bases. The trim removed 7 bases at V and 7 bases at J, leaving 10 bases unmatched. CDR1 is KGHDR and CDR2 is SFDVKD in the germline V gene. This CDR3 has 15 residues.

The chain has TRBV12-3 or TRBV12-4 and TRBJ1-3; D is unclear. The CDR3 covers 14 residues. V lost 3 bases, J lost 6 bases, and 12 bases lay in between. CDR3 bases: TGTGCCAGCAGTTTCCCGGGCAGAGTAAACACCATATATTTT. It specifies CASSFPGRVNTIYF.

This clonotype turned up a few times. CDR3 residues: CASSVQGTKNIQYF. As DNA, the CDR3 is TGTGCCAGCAGCGTACAGGGTACCAAAAACATTCAGTACTTC. This chain connects TRBV11-2 to TRBJ2-4; perhaps TRBD1 as D (6 bases). Trimming left V 5 bases short and J 2 bases short, with 10 bases between. Germline CDR1 reads SGHAT; CDR2 reads FQNNGV. The CDR3 is 14 residues long.

The table lists this clonotype with many counts. The rearrangement uses TRBV7-9 and TRBJ1-2, with no clear D. The germline V and J ends were trimmed by 7 bases and 6 bases, with 15 bases remaining between them. This CDR3 contains 13 residues. Germline assignment: CDR1 SEHNR and CDR2 FQNEAQ (reference sequence). CDR3 sequence: CASNSDTFHGYTF. In DNA, the CDR3 is TGTGCCAGCAACTCCGACACGTTCCATGGCTACACCTTC.

The chain couples TRBV5-1 to TRBJ2-7; 9 bases are shared with TRBD1. The CDR3 is made up of 14 amino acids. Germline trimming cut 4 bases from V and 3 bases from J; bases unmatched to any gene: 5. Germline loops: CDR1 SGHRS, CDR2 YFSETQ. CDR3 sequence reads: CASSLQGANYEQYF. CDR3 nucleotides: TGCGCCAGCAGCCTACAGGGGGCTAACTACGAGCAGTACTTC.

This chain links TRBV2 with TRBJ2-7; 9 bases agree with TRBD1. The CDR3 runs to 15 residues. Per the germline V gene, CDR1 is SNHLY and CDR2 is FYNNEI. Unmatched junction bases numbered 7, after V lost 5 bases and J lost 2 bases. The CDR3 loop reads CASSIKGQGPYEQYF. The CDR3, as DNA: TGTGCCAGCAGTATCAAGGGACAGGGCCCCTACGAGCAGTACTTC.

This clonotype showed up many times. The chain joins TRBV3-1 to TRBJ2-3; D possibly corresponds to TRBD2 (6 bases). Between the trimmed V and J ends, which lost 1 base and 0 bases, there was a span of 8 bases. The CDR3 runs to 15 residues. Germline CDR1 is LGHDT and CDR2 is YNNKEL (reference sequence). The CDR3 sequence is CASSQAGRSTDTQYF. CDR3 nucleotides: TGTGCCAGCAGCCAAGCAGGGAGGAGCACAGATACGCAGTATTTT.

The chain uses TRBV24-1 and TRBJ2-7; D ambiguous. Trimming left V 5 bases short and J 7 bases short, with 11 bases between. The CDR3 is 12 amino acids. Germline CDR1 KGHDR, CDR2 SFDVKD. This CDR3 is CATSVDDGEQYF. The CDR3 DNA sequence: TGTGCCACCAGTGTAGACGACGGTGAGCAGTACTTC.

The V call is TRBV29-1, the J call TRBJ1-5; D is ambiguous. The germline CDR1 and CDR2 sequences are SQVTM and ANQGSEA. This CDR3 has 13 residues. V was shortened by 6 bases and J by 6 bases, with 15 bases between the two germline ends. CDR3 DNA sequence: TGCAGCGTGGAGGACGGTGTCACTCAGCCCCAGCATTTT. The encoded protein is CSVEDGVTQPQHF.

This clonotype has a count of ten or more. The rearrangement uses TRBV6-2 or TRBV6-3 and TRBJ1-1, with no clear D. The CDR3 spans 13 residues. Germline CDR1 MNHEY, CDR2 SVGEGT. Trimming shortened V by 5 bases and J by 6 bases, and 13 bases separated the two germline ends. The CDR3 nucleotides read TGTGCCAGCAGTCCCACCATCGGGGCTGAAGCTTTCTTT. It translates to CASSPTIGAEAFF.

The V and J genes are TRBV20-1 and TRBJ1-2; a weak D match, TRBD1 (5 bases). The CDR3 length is 14 residues. The germline V and J ends were trimmed by 6 bases and 7 bases, with 21 bases remaining between them. Germline V gene lookup returns CDR1 DFQATT and CDR2 SNEGSKA (reference sequence). The CDR3 loop is CSATRTGIGFGYTF. The DNA for the CDR3 is TGCAGTGCCACCCGTACAGGCATCGGCTTTGGCTACACCTTC.

Here the CDR3 DNA reads TGTGCCAGCACTCCGGTCTACGAGCAGTACTTC. Translating it yields CASTPVYEQYF. The chain recombines TRBV2 with TRBJ2-7; unclear D gene. This CDR3 spans 11 amino acids. Germline values: CDR1 SNHLY, CDR2 FYNNEI. V shed 7 bases and J shed 3 bases, with 7 bases lying between them.

A note on this clonotype: Just one base apart from a much larger clone, this may be a read error. The chain couples TRBV18 to TRBJ1-1, with D tentatively TRBD1 (6 bases). The CDR3 has 13 amino acids. Trimming removed 8 bases at V and 8 bases at J, with 18 bases between. Germline V gene lookup returns CDR1 KGHSH and CDR2 LQKENI. The CDR3: CASPLGEGDEAFF. The CDR3, as DNA: TGTGCCAGCCCACTTGGGGAGGGGGACGAAGCTTTCTTT. Combining the CDR3 with reference TRBV18 and TRBJ1-1 gives the whole variable domain NAGVMQNPRHLVRRRGQEARLRCSPMKGHSHVYWYRQLPEEGLKFMVYLQKENIIDESGMPKERFSAEFPKEGPSILRIQQVVRGDSAAYFCASPLGEGDEAFFGQGTRLTVV.

J is TRBJ1-2 and V is TRBV20-1; D is perhaps TRBD1 (5 bases). CDR1 and CDR2 (germline): DFQATT, SNEGSKA (reference sequence). The CDR3 contains 11 residues. CDR3 region: CITQAGGGYTF. Here the CDR3 DNA reads TGCATCACCCAAGCCGGGGGGGGCTACACCTTC.

The CDR3 sequence: CASSYGLGSNEQFF. CDR3 sequence (DNA): TGTGCCAGCAGCTATGGACTGGGGAGCAATGAGCAGTTCTTC. The rearrangement links TRBV7-6 to TRBJ2-1; maybe TRBD2 (5 bases). Trimming pared 4 bases from V and 6 bases from J, leaving 13 bases between. Germline V lookup: CDR1 SGHVS, CDR2 FNYEAQ. The CDR3 loop spans 14 amino acids.

This clonotype occurred many times. The chain is built from TRBV24-1 and TRBJ2-3; the D is unclear. The CDR3 extends over 12 amino acids. CDR1 and CDR2 from the germline V gene are KGHDR and SFDVKD. V was cut by 2 bases and J by 6 bases, with 5 bases left in between. The DNA for the CDR3 is TGTGCCACCAGTGATTATAGTGATACGCAGTATTTT. Translating it yields CATSDYSDTQYF.